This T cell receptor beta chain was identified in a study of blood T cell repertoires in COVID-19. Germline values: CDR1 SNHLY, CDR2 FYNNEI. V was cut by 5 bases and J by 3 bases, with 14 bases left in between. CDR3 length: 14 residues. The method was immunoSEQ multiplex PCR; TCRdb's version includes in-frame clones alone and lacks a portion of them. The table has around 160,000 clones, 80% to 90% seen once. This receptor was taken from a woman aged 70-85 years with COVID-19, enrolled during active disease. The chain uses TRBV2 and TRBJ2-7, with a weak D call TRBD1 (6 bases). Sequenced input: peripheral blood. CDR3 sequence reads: CASSPGTLIYEQYF. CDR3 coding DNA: TGTGCCAGCAGTCCCGGGACATTGATCTACGAGCAGTACTTC.